One sample yielded the 19 T cell receptor beta chains listed below, sequenced in a study of Graves' ophthalmopathy and Graves' hyperthyroidism. Amplified material comprised TCR beta CDR3 regions derived from RNA transcripts. HTBI primers primed a first-round RT-PCR, and a second-round multiplex PCR followed. MiXCR, run by TCRdb on the multiplex PCR reads, gives a single entry per CDR3 protein. The table has 660,000 or so distinct CDR3 sequences, about 41% seen once. Source material: peripheral blood. The receptors were sampled from an adult man with Graves' ophthalmopathy.

In regard to this clonotype: Here the CDR3 omits its conserved ending phenylalanine or tryptophan, so a read error is the likely source. The DNA is left out, because the CDR3 cannot be placed on it with certainty; the CDR3 is given as TCRdb lists it. The rearrangement uses TRBV9 and TRBJ1-3. The CDR3 length is 8 residues, termini included. Looked up from germline, CDR1 is SGDLS and CDR2 is YYNGEE. Here the CDR3 reads CASSDRLG.

This clonotype was seen many times. The chain joins TRBV7-6 to TRBJ1-6, with D unresolved. This CDR3 has 14 residues. The V and J ends lost 3 bases and 7 bases respectively, with 10 bases between them. Germline CDR1 reads SGHVS; CDR2 reads FNYEAQ. The CDR3 is CASSFNGMNSPLHF. Written as DNA, the CDR3 is TGTGCCAGCAGCTTTAACGGGATGAATTCACCCCTCCACTTT.

V and J are TRBV2 and TRBJ1-2, with D unresolved. Per the germline V gene, CDR1 is SNHLY and CDR2 is FYNNEI. Trimming stripped 11 bases from V and 2 bases from J, with 18 bases between. The CDR3 length is 14 residues. CDR3: CACTKGRTNYGYTF. In DNA form, the CDR3 reads TGTGCCTGCACCAAAGGGCGAACAAACTATGGCTACACCTTC.

The chain carries TRBV7-2 and TRBJ1-4; D uncertain. This CDR3 comprises 14 residues. The V and J ends lost 3 bases and 10 bases respectively, with 15 bases between them. From germline, CDR1 is SGHTA and CDR2 FQGNSA. CDR3 bases: TGTGCCAGCAGCTTCCTGGGGAGCTCTGGAAAACTGTTTTTT. Translated, it gives CASSFLGSSGKLFF. Full variable domain (missing parts from reference TRBV7-2 and TRBJ1-4): GAGVSQSPSNKVTEKGKDVELRCDPISGHTALYWYRQSLGQGLEFLIYFQGNSAPDKSGLPSDRFSAERTGGSVSTLTIQRTQQEDSAVYLCASSFLGSSGKLFFGSGTQLSVL.

The chain is built from TRBV25-1 and TRBJ1-5; D is ambiguous. CDR1 and CDR2 (germline): MGHDK, SYGVNS. The germline V and J ends were trimmed by 5 bases and 5 bases, with 10 bases remaining between them. The CDR3 runs 13 residues. The CDR3 DNA follows: TGTGCCAGCAGTTACGAGCCCCATCAGCCCCAGCATTTT. Protein product: CASSYEPHQPQHF.

The count of this clonotype is one. This may be a read error: a much more frequent sequence differs by one nucleotide. The CDR3 sequence is CASSLFVVNTEALF. CDR3 in DNA: TGTGCCAGCAGCTTATTTGTAGTAAACACTGAAGCTCTCTTT. J is TRBJ1-1 and V is TRBV7-6; no clear D. CDR3 length: 14 residues. Germline CDR1 reads SGHVS; CDR2 reads FNYEAQ.

With respect to this clonotype: This clone may be a read error of a much larger clone one base away. V usage is TRBV2 and J usage is TRBJ1-6, with 8 bases lining up with TRBD1. This CDR3 contains 13 residues. J was trimmed by 8 bases and V by 11 bases; bases with no gene match: 8. CDR1 is SNHLY, CDR2 FYNNEI, per germline. The CDR3 region has the DNA TGTGCCGGCACGGGACAGGCGGATTCACCCCTCCACTTT. Its protein product is CAGTGQADSPLHF.

In this sample, this clonotype turned up many times. This chain links TRBV10-3 with TRBJ1-1; D remains unclear. V lost 2 bases and J lost 0, with 1 base in between. The CDR3 extends over 12 amino acids. Germline V gives CDR1 ENHRY, CDR2 SYGVKD. The DNA of the CDR3 is TGTGCCATCAGTGAGGTGAACACTGAAGCTTTCTTT. The encoded protein is CAISEVNTEAFF.

This clonotype appeared many times. The chain couples TRBV12-3 or TRBV12-4 to TRBJ2-5; no definite D call. The germline V and J ends were trimmed by 4 bases and 4 bases, with 10 bases remaining between them. The CDR3 has 13 amino acids. The CDR3 sequence: CASSSRMGETQYF. DNA of the CDR3: TGTGCCAGCAGTTCCAGAATGGGAGAGACCCAGTACTTC.

This clonotype was detected a few times. The chain carries TRBV7-9 and TRBJ2-5; TRBD1 matches 8 bases. Trimming took 6 bases from V and 5 from J; bases not matched to a gene: 14. The CDR3 loop spans 16 amino acids. The germline gives CDR1 SEHNR, CDR2 FQNEAQ (reference sequence). CDR3 nucleotides: TGTGCCAGCAGAGCACCCCAGGACAGGGTTCCGGAGACCCAGTACTTC. Its protein is CASRAPQDRVPETQYF.

The V call is TRBV29-1, the J call TRBJ2-5; the D is unclear. The CDR3 loop spans 12 amino acids. The germline V and J ends were trimmed by 7 bases and 2 bases, with 11 bases remaining between them. Germline assignment: CDR1 SQVTM and CDR2 ANQGSEA. The CDR3 coding sequence is TGCAGCGCCTTGGGGATACAAGAGACCCAGTACTTC. Residues: CSALGIQETQYF.

This clonotype was observed at least ten times. This rearrangement joins TRBV11-2 to TRBJ2-2; 8 positions match TRBD1. Unmatched junction bases numbered 3, after V lost 8 bases and J lost 4 bases. In germline, CDR1 is SGHAT, CDR2 FQNNGV. The CDR3 is made up of 13 amino acids. CDR3 in amino acids: CASAQGGTGELFF. CDR3 coding DNA: TGTGCCAGCGCACAGGGGGGCACCGGGGAGCTGTTTTTT.

The chain uses TRBV10-3 and TRBJ2-7; 9 bases line up with TRBD1. Trimming cost V 8 bases and J 6 bases; bases outside gene matches: 11. CDR3 size: 14 residues. The germline gives CDR1 ENHRY, CDR2 SYGVKD. The CDR3 protein is CAILPGQGSGEQYF. As DNA, the CDR3 is TGTGCCATCCTTCCGGGACAGGGTTCTGGCGAGCAGTACTTC.

This sequence joins TRBV29-1 and TRBJ1-2, with 10 nucleotides matching TRBD1. The CDR3 extends over 14 amino acids. V gave up 4 bases and J gave up 4 bases; unmatched junction bases: 6. CDR1 is SQVTM and CDR2 is ANQGSEA in the germline V gene. The chain's CDR3 is CSVVRTGGTYGYTF. The CDR3 bases are TGCAGCGTTGTCCGGACAGGGGGGACCTATGGCTACACCTTC.

V is TRBV20-1 and J is TRBJ2-7; 12 positions agree with TRBD2. Looked up from germline, CDR1 is DFQATT and CDR2 is SNEGSKA (reference sequence). CDR3 length: 17 amino acids. J gave up 0 bases and V 2 bases, and 8 bases lay outside the gene matches. CDR3 in amino acids: CSARPRPSGGASYEQYF. The CDR3 DNA reads as TGCAGTGCTAGACCCCGGCCTAGCGGGGGGGCCTCCTACGAGCAGTACTTC.

V and J are TRBV12-3 or TRBV12-4 and TRBJ2-7; maybe TRBD1 (6 bases). This CDR3 comprises 13 residues. Trimming pared 6 bases from V and 2 bases from J, leaving 11 bases between. CDR3 coding DNA: TGTGCCAGCAGAGAACAGGGTACCTACGAGCAGTACTTC. It codes for CASREQGTYEQYF.

This clonotype showed up just once. This chain joins TRBV29-1 and TRBJ2-6, with a possible D match to TRBD2 (6 bases). Germline V CDR1 and CDR2: SQVTM, ANQGSEA. V was pared by 8 bases and J by 1 base, with 18 bases between. CDR3 size: 16 residues. CDR3 DNA sequence: TGCAGCAGCCAAGGCCCTCGGGAGTCTGGGGCCAACGTCCTGACTTTC. Protein product: CSSQGPRESGANVLTF.

This clonotype was observed at least ten times. The chain joins TRBV11-3 to TRBJ1-6; D gene ambiguous. The V end was cut by 5 bases, the J end by 0 bases, with 11 bases between. Germline CDR1 is SGHNT and CDR2 is YENEEA. The CDR3 consists of 16 residues. CDR3 amino acids: CASSPSSSSYNSPLHF. The CDR3 DNA reads TGTGCCAGCAGCCCATCATCTAGCTCCTATAATTCACCCCTCCACTTT.

As for this clonotype: At one of its ends the junction is not consistent with the germline gene, which may arise from a read error. The chain has TRBV7-2 and TRBJ1-4, with TRBD1 identical over 8 bases. The CDR3 contains 17 residues. Germline-derived CDR1 and CDR2 are SGHTA and FQGNSA. The CDR3 loop is CASSQAAGTGSNEKLLF. CDR3 in DNA: TGCGCCAGCAGCCAAGCAGCCGGGACAGGATCGAATGAAAAACTGCTTTTT.